The rows below give T cell receptor beta chains drawn from one sample of a study of persistence of HIV-infected CD4 T cells. The assay was immunoSEQ multiplex PCR, and TCRdb's table has in-frame clones only and misses some. The sample lists 35,000 to 45,000 clones, roughly 87% seen once, with about 1.3% in the top ten. These receptors' antigens are unknown. Sequences were derived from CD4+ T cells sorted from PBMCs after approximately 20-hour stimulation, sampled from a patient who received antiretroviral therapy. These receptors came from an adult man with HIV who was CMV-seropositive. Both conserved end residues are part of each CDR3. The D gene is left open where the match is weak. Rows may omit the clone size; those that give it use once, few, many or a size class.

j_gene,d_gene,abundance,v_gene,CDR3nt,CDR3aa
TRBJ2-5,TRBD1,-,TRBV6-5,TGTGCCAGCAGAAGAGACAGGGGAGGCCAGTACTTC,CASRRDRGGQYF
TRBJ2-7,TRBD1,-,TRBV27,TGTGCCAGCAGTTTTAAGGTGCCGGGACAGGGGGTTTCCTACGAGCAGTACTTC,CASSFKVPGQGVSYEQYF
TRBJ2-1,TRBD1,once,TRBV7-9,TGTGCCAGCAGCTTGGGGACAGGGGGCTTAGGTGAGCAGTTCTTC,CASSLGTGGLGEQFF
TRBJ2-7,TRBD1,-,TRBV5-1,TGCGCCAGCAGCTTTGACAGGGGAGCCTACGAGCAGTACTTC,CASSFDRGAYEQYF
TRBJ2-7,TRBD2,-,TRBV6-5,TGTGCCAGCAGTTTCCTCCACCTGGCGGGGGGGGACGAGCAGTACTTC,CASSFLHLAGGDEQYF
TRBJ2-2,-,once,TRBV15,TGTGCCACCAGCAGAGATAGAGGACCCCGGGACGGGGAGCTGTTTTTT,CATSRDRGPRDGELFF
TRBJ1-2,-,-,TRBV28,TGTGCCAGCCAAGGCGAATCTAACTATGGCTACACCTTC,CASQGESNYGYTF
TRBJ2-1,-,-,TRBV5-6,TGTGCCAGCAGCTCGAATCCCCTCGGGAGAACCTACAATGAGCAGTTCTTC,CASSSNPLGRTYNEQFF
TRBJ1-1,-,-,TRBV28,TGTGCCAGCAGTTCCCCGGGACACCTGAACACTGAAGCTTTCTTT,CASSSPGHLNTEAFF
TRBJ1-4,-,-,TRBV30,TGTGCCTGGAGCGCAGCGGGAGCAACTAATGAAAAACTGTTTTTT,CAWSAAGATNEKLFF
TRBJ2-7,-,-,TRBV5-8,TGTGCCAGCAGCCTGTGGCAGACACACGAGCAGTACTTC,CASSLWQTHEQYF
TRBJ1-2,TRBD1,-,TRBV6-5,TGTGCCAGCTGCAGGGACAGGGCTAACTATGGCTACACCTTC,CASCRDRANYGYTF
TRBJ1-2,-,-,TRBV27,TGTGCCAGCAGTTTGAATGGAGGTTTGGGTGGCTACACCTTC,CASSLNGGLGGYTF
TRBJ2-7,TRBD2,-,TRBV6-5,TGTGCCAGCAAATCAAGCGGGACGTTAACCTACGAGCAGTACTTC,CASKSSGTLTYEQYF
TRBJ1-1,TRBD1,-,TRBV30,TGTGCCTGGAGTGCGACAGGGGGCACTGAAGCTTTCTTT,CAWSATGGTEAFF
TRBJ2-3,TRBD1,-,TRBV10-3,TGTGCCATCAGTGAGGGAACAGGGGGCATTGGAGATACGCAGTATTTT,CAISEGTGGIGDTQYF
TRBJ1-4,-,-,TRBV6-5,TGTGCCAGCAGTCCTGGACCTTCATCTGGCGAAAAACTGTTTTTT,CASSPGPSSGEKLFF
TRBJ1-6,-,-,TRBV30,TGTGCCTCAGCAACAGGGAAAGGATCACCCCTCCACTTT,CASATGKGSPLHF
TRBJ1-5,TRBD1,-,TRBV19,TGTGCCAGTAGTATAGCCACAGGGGGAAGCCAGCCCCAGCATTTT,CASSIATGGSQPQHF
TRBJ1-2,TRBD1,-,TRBV18,TGTGCCAGCTCACCCCAGGGGGCTGGCTATGGCTACACCTTC,CASSPQGAGYGYTF
TRBJ1-3,-,-,TRBV18,TGTGCCATACGAAAGGACAGCTCTGGAAACACCATATATTTT,CAIRKDSSGNTIYF
TRBJ1-1,-,-,TRBV3-1/TRBV3-2,TGTGCCAGCAGCCGTTCCGAACGGCGGGGCACTGAAGCTTTCTTT,CASSRSERRGTEAFF
TRBJ2-5,-,-,TRBV7-2,TGTGCCAGCAGCTTAGAGAACACCCAGTACTTC,CASSLENTQYF
TRBJ1-1,-,-,TRBV30,TGTGCCTTCCACCCCTACCCGGGCCTAATGAACACTGAAGCTTTCTTT,CAFHPYPGLMNTEAFF